This T cell receptor (beta chain) was recovered during a study of blood T cell repertoires in COVID-19. The assay was immunoSEQ multiplex PCR, and TCRdb's table has in-frame clones only and misses some. The sample lists 150,000 to 200,000 clones; more than 65% were seen once. This CDR3 region has 15 residues. Germline assignment: CDR1 MRHNA and CDR2 SNTAGT. The ends lost 8 bases at V and 3 bases at J; junction bases unmatched: 10. Sequenced: PBMCs or T cells enriched from blood (not recorded which). The chain combines TRBV6-4 with TRBJ2-1, with 7 nucleotides matching TRBD1. This clonotype originated in a man aged 50 to 59 who had recovered from COVID-19. CDR3 nucleotide sequence: TGTGCCAGCTACAATGACAGGGAACACTACAATGAGCAGTTCTTC. Encoded protein: CASYNDREHYNEQFF.